Presented here are 11 T cell receptor beta chains from one specimen sequenced in a study of graft-versus-host responses after intestinal transplantation. The repertoire was sequenced with immunoSEQ multiplex PCR; TCRdb's copy has only in-frame clones and lacks some. The sample shows nearly 25,000 clones, around 40% of them seen only once. The sample in question was alloreactive CD4+ T cells from a mixed lymphocyte reaction culture, obtained before intestinal transplant. Subset noted: CFSE-low proliferating T cells sorted from approximately 6-day pre-transplant mixed lymphocyte reaction (GvH or HvG direction). Every receptor here comes from a human patient who received an intestinal transplant.

The CDR3 reads CASSVEAGGETQYF. In DNA form, the CDR3 reads TGTGCCAGCAGCGTAGAGGCAGGTGGGGAGACCCAGTACTTC. The chain uses TRBV9 and TRBJ2-5; D remains ambiguous. Trimming left V 0 bases short and J 5 bases short, with 11 bases between. The CDR3 consists of 14 residues. Germline assignment: CDR1 SGDLS and CDR2 YYNGEE.

The chain recombines TRBV5-4 with TRBJ2-5; TRBD2 is a possible D gene (5 bases). V was pared by 0 bases and J by 7 bases, with 16 bases between. CDR3 size: 15 residues. Per germline, CDR1 SGHNT and CDR2 YYREEE (reference sequence). The CDR3: CASSLDSTGRGTQYF. CDR3 coding DNA: TGTGCCAGCAGCTTGGATTCGACGGGGAGAGGGACCCAGTACTTC.

This clone was seen only a few times. This chain links TRBV28 with TRBJ1-1; the D gene is possibly TRBD1 (6 bases). Trimming stripped 6 bases from V and 6 bases from J, with 20 bases between. The CDR3 sequence is 15 residues long. Germline lookup yields CDR1 MDHEN and CDR2 SYDVKM. CDR3 amino acids: CASSPLSGRGSEAFF. The CDR3 DNA reads TGTGCCAGCAGCCCTTTAAGCGGCAGGGGATCTGAAGCTTTCTTT.

The chain joins TRBV5-1 to TRBJ1-2, with TRBD1 identical over 8 bases. Germline V gene sequence: CDR1 SGHRS, CDR2 YFSETQ. The CDR3 consists of 14 residues. J gave up 5 bases and V 4 bases, and 7 bases lay outside the gene matches. CDR3 in DNA: TGCGCCAGCAGCGTAGGACAGGGAACGTATGGCTACACCTTC. The encoded protein is CASSVGQGTYGYTF.

The chain uses TRBV2 and TRBJ2-7; 9 nucleotides match TRBD1. Trimming at V came to 4 bases and at J to 7 bases, leaving 11 bases not matched to a gene. CDR1 and CDR2 (germline): SNHLY, FYNNEI. CDR3 size: 15 residues. Here the CDR3 DNA reads TGTGCCAGCAGTGTAAATTTTGGGACAGGGCAGGAGCAGTACTTC. This translates into CASSVNFGTGQEQYF.

This clone turned up a few times. This chain connects TRBV18 to TRBJ2-1; no clear D gene. CDR1 and CDR2 from the germline V gene are KGHSH and LQKENI. This CDR3 region has 12 residues. V was pared by 2 bases and J by 7 bases, with 6 bases between. CDR3 sequence reads: CASSPSGNEQFF. The CDR3 DNA follows: TGTGCCAGCTCACCATCCGGGAATGAGCAGTTCTTC.

The chain carries TRBV6-5 and TRBJ2-7, with D tentatively TRBD2 (5 bases). The J call may be incorrect, as the DNA end agrees better with TRBJ2-5. The CDR3 loop spans 14 amino acids. The germline V gene has CDR1 MNHEY and CDR2 SVGAGI. The CDR3 spells CASSYSRAERTQYF. The CDR3 bases are TGTGCCAGCAGTTACTCGAGGGCAGAAAGGACCCAGTACTTC.

The chain employs TRBV19 and TRBJ2-3, with 10 bases identical to TRBD2. Germline trimming cut 2 bases from V and 9 bases from J; bases unmatched to any gene: 8. The CDR3 length is 15 residues. Germline V CDR1 and CDR2: LNHDA, SQIVND (reference sequence). This CDR3 reads CASSINSLAGVTQYF. DNA for the CDR3: TGTGCCAGTAGTATAAATAGTCTAGCGGGAGTAACGCAGTATTTT.

The DNA for the CDR3 is TGTGCCAGCAGTTATGTGGGGAGGGGGTTTGAAAAACTGTTTTTT. Amino acids: CASSYVGRGFEKLFF. The chain uses TRBV6-5 and TRBJ1-4; D might be TRBD1 (6 bases). The CDR3 extends over 15 amino acids. Trimming took 3 bases from V and 7 from J, leaving 15 bases between them. Germline V lookup: CDR1 MNHEY, CDR2 SVGAGI.

The chain carries TRBV6-5 and TRBJ1-5; D is unresolved. V was trimmed by 0 bases and J by 5 bases, leaving 8 bases between them. Germline assignment: CDR1 MNHEY and CDR2 SVGAGI. This CDR3 has 14 amino acids. CDR3 in amino acids: CASSYSPRDQPQHF. DNA for the CDR3: TGTGCCAGCAGTTACTCTCCCCGGGATCAGCCCCAGCATTTT.

This clone has a handful of counts. The chain links TRBV30 to TRBJ2-7, with D unresolved. The CDR3 is 11 residues long. CDR1 is GTSNPN, CDR2 SVGIG, per germline (reference sequence). V gave up 2 bases and J gave up 4 bases, with 6 bases separating them. CDR3: CAWSRGYEQYF. The CDR3 DNA reads TGTGCCTGGAGTAGAGGTTACGAGCAGTACTTC.